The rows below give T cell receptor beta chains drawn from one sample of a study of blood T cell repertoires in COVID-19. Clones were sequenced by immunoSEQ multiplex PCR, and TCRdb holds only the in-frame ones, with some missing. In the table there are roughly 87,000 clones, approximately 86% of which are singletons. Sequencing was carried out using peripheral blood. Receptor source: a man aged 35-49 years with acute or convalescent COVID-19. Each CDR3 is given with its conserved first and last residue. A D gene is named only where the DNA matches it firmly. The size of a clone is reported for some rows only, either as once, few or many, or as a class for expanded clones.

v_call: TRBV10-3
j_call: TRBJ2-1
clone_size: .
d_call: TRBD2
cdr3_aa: CAISTTSVSGRSDEQFF
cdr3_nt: TGTGCCATCAGTACTACCTCGGTTAGCGGGAGATCAGATGAGCAGTTCTTC

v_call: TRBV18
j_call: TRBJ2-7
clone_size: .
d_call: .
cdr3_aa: CASSPMLALNYEQYF
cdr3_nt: TGTGCCAGCTCACCCATGCTAGCGTTGAACTACGAGCAGTACTTC

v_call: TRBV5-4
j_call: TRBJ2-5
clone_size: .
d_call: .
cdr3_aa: CASSSPRETQYF
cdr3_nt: TGTGCCAGCAGCTCCCCCAGGGAGACCCAGTACTTC

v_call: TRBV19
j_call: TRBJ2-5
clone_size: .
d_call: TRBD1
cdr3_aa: CASSIVPGQRSGETQYF
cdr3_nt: TGTGCCAGTAGTATAGTCCCGGGACAGAGATCCGGGGAGACCCAGTACTTC

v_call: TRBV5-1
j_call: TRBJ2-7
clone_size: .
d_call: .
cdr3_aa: CASSLQDNYEQYF
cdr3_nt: TGCGCCAGCAGCTTGCAGGATAACTACGAGCAGTACTTC

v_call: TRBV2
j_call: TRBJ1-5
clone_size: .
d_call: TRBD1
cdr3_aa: CASRTGTGDNQPQHF
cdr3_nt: TGTGCCAGCAGGACAGGGACAGGGGATAATCAGCCCCAGCATTTT

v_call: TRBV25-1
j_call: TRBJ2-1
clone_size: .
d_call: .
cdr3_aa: CASSDWRNEQFF
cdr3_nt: TGTGCCAGCAGTGATTGGAGGAATGAGCAGTTCTTC

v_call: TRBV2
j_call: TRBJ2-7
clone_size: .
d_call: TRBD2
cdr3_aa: CATAGGREQYF
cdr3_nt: TGTGCCACCGCGGGAGGGCGCGAGCAGTACTTC

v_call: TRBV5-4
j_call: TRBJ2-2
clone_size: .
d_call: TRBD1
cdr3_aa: CASGPGGAGTGELFF
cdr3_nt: TGTGCCAGCGGGCCAGGGGGCGCGGGCACCGGGGAGCTGTTTTTT

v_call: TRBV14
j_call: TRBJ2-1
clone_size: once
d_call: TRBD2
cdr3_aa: CASSQGLAGAGYNEQFF
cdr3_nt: TGTGCCAGCAGCCAGGGACTAGCGGGAGCTGGCTACAATGAGCAGTTCTTC

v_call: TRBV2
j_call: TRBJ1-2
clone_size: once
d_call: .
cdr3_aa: CASSLLSGGYTF
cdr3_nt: TGTGCCAGCAGTCTCCTGAGCGGTGGCTACACCTTC

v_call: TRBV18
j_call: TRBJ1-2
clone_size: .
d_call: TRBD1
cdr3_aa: CASTRDSDNYGYTF
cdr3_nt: TGTGCCAGCACCCGGGACAGCGATAACTATGGCTACACCTTC

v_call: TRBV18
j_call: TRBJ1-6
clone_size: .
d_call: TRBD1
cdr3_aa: CASSPLPGQGNSPLHF
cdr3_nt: TGTGCCAGCTCACCCCTCCCGGGACAGGGCAATTCACCCCTCCACTTT

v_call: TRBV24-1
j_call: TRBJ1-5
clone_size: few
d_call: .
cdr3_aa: CATSDLPFRLLYSNQPQHF
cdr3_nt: TGTGCCACCAGTGACCTCCCATTTCGACTGTTATATAGCAATCAGCCCCAGCATTTT

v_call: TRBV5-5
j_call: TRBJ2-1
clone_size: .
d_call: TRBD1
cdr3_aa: CASSSGTGGEQFF
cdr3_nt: TGTGCCAGCAGCTCCGGGACAGGGGGTGAGCAGTTCTTC

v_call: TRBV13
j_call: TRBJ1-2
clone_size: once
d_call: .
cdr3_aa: CASSSEGNNYGYTF
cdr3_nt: TGTGCCAGCAGCTCCGAGGGCAATAACTATGGCTACACCTTC

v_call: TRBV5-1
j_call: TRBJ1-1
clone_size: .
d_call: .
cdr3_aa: CASSTMPGETEAFF
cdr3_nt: TGCGCCAGCAGCACAATGCCGGGAGAAACTGAAGCTTTCTTT

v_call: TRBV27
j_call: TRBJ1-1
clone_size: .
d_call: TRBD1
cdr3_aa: CASSSGGPDTEAFF
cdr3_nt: TGTGCCAGCAGTTCAGGGGGCCCGGACACTGAAGCTTTCTTT

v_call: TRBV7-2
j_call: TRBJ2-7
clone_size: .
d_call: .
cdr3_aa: CASSHPGGLEQYF
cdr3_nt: TGTGCCAGCAGCCACCCCGGAGGGCTCGAGCAGTACTTC

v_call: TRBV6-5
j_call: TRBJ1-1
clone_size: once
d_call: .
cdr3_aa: CASIINRGNTEAFF
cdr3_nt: TGTGCCAGCATCATCAATCGGGGGAACACTGAAGCTTTCTTT

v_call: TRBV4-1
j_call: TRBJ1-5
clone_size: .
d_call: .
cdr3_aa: CASSHREGNQPQHF
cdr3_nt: TGCGCCAGCAGCCACAGGGAGGGCAATCAGCCCCAGCATTTT

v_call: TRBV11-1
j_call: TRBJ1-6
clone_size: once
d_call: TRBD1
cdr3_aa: CASSLGTGAYSPLHF
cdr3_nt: TGTGCCAGCAGCTTAGGGACAGGGGCTTATTCACCCCTCCACTTT

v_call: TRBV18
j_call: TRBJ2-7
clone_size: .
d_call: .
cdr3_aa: CASSPLESYEQYF
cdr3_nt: TGTGCCAGCTCACCCTTGGAGAGCTACGAGCAGTACTTC

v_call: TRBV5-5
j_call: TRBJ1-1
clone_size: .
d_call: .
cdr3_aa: CASSLQGFGTEAFF
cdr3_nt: TGTGCCAGCAGTTTACAGGGTTTCGGCACTGAAGCTTTCTTT

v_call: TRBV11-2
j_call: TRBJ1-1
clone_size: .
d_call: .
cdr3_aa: CASSLRRRGTEAFF
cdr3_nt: TGTGCCAGCAGCTTACGACGAAGGGGCACTGAAGCTTTCTTT

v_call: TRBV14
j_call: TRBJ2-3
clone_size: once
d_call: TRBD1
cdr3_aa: CASSQTGQGRTDTQYF
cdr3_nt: TGTGCCAGCAGCCAAACCGGACAGGGGCGCACAGATACGCAGTATTTT

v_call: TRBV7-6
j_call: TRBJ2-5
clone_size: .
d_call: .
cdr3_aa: CASSLGQAGETQYF
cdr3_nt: TGTGCCAGCAGCTTAGGACAGGCCGGGGAGACCCAGTACTTC

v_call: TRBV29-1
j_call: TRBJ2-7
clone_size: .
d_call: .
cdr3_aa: CSVEGRGTYEQYF
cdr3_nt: TGCAGCGTTGAAGGCCGGGGGACGTACGAGCAGTACTTC

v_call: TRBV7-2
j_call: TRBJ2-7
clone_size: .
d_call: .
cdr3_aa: CASSLAPGHGGEQYF
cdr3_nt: TGTGCCAGCAGCTTAGCGCCGGGACATGGGGGAGAGCAGTACTTC

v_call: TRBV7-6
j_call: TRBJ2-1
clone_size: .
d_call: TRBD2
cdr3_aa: CASSLGLAGDHEQFF
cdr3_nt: TGTGCCAGCAGCTTAGGGTTAGCGGGAGACCATGAGCAGTTCTTC

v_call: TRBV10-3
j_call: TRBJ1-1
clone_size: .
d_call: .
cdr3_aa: CAISVDRNTEAFF
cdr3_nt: TGTGCCATCAGTGTCGACAGGAACACTGAAGCTTTCTTT

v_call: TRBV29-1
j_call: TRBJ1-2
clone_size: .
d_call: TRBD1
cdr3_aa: CSVESRTGRYGYTF
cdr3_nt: TGCAGCGTTGAAAGTAGGACAGGGCGGTATGGCTACACCTTC

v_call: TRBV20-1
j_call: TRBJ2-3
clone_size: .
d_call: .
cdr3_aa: CSASSGIVDTQYF
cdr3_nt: TGCAGTGCTAGTTCCGGGATAGTGGATACGCAGTATTTT

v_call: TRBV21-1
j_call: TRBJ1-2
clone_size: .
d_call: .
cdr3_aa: CASSKGGDGDYGYTF
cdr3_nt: TGTGCCAGCAGCAAAGGGGGGGACGGAGACTATGGCTACACCTTC

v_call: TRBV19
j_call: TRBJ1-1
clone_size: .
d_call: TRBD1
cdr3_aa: CASSMGQAYTEAFF
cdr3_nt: TGTGCCAGTAGTATGGGACAGGCCTACACTGAAGCTTTCTTT

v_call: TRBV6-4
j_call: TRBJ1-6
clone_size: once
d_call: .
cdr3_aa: CASSVIREDRDSPLHF
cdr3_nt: TGTGCCAGCAGTGTCATCCGGGAAGATCGGGATTCACCCCTCCACTTT

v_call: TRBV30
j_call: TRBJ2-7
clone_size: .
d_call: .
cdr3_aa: CAWRGGGYEQYF
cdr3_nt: TGTGCCTGGAGGGGAGGCGGCTACGAGCAGTACTTC

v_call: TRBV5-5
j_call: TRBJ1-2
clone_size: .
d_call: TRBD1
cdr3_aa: CASSLGQGAVYGYTF
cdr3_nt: TGTGCCAGCAGCTTAGGACAGGGGGCCGTCTATGGCTACACCTTC

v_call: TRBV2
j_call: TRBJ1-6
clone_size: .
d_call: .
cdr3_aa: CASSEGLQASSPLHF
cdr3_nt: TGTGCCAGCAGTGAAGGTTTGCAGGCGAGTTCACCCCTCCACTTT

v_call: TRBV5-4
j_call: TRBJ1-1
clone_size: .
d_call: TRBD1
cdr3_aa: CASSDTSRTGVPEAFF
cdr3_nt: TGTGCCAGCAGCGACACATCAAGAACAGGGGTCCCGGAAGCTTTCTTT

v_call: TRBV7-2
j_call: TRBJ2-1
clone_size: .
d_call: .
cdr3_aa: CASSLETAYNEQFF
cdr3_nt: TGTGCCAGCAGCTTAGAGACAGCCTACAATGAGCAGTTCTTC

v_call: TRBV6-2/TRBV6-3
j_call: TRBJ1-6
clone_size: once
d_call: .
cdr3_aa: CASSQIQNSPLHF
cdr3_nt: TGTGCCAGCAGCCAAATTCAGAATTCACCCCTCCACTTT

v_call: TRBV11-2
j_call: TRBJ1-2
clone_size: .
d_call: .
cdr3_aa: CASSFRNYGYTF
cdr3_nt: TGTGCCAGCAGCTTTCGTAACTATGGCTACACCTTC

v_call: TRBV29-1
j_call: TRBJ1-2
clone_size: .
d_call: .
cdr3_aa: CSVEDGQGHGYTF
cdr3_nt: TGCAGCGTTGAAGATGGGCAGGGTCATGGCTACACCTTC

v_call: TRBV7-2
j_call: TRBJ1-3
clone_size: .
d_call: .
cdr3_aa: CASSLAPPQEFGNTIYF
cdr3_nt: TGTGCCAGCAGCTTAGCTCCCCCACAGGAATTCGGAAACACCATATATTTT

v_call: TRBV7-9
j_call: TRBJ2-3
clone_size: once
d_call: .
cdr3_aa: CASSPPARPAENTDTQYF
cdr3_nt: TGTGCCAGCAGCCCCCCTGCCAGGCCAGCGGAGAACACAGATACGCAGTATTTT

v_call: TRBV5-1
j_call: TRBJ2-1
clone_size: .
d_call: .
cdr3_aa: CASEGEGRREQFF
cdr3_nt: TGCGCCAGCGAAGGAGAGGGGAGGCGTGAGCAGTTCTTC

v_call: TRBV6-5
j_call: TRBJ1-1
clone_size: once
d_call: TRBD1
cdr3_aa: CASREGQGMTEAFF
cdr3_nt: TGTGCCAGCAGAGAGGGACAGGGGATGACTGAAGCTTTCTTT

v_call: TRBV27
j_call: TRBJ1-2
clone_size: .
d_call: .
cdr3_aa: CASSRQKNYGYTF
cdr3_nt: TGTGCCAGCAGTCGACAGAAAAACTATGGCTACACCTTC

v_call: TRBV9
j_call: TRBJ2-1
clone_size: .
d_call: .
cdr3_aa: CASSGGHSYNEQFF
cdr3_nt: TGTGCCAGCAGCGGGGGGCACTCCTACAATGAGCAGTTCTTC

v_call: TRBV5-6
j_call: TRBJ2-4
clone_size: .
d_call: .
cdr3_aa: CASREALAKNIQYF
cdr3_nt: TGTGCCAGCCGAGAGGCACTAGCCAAAAACATTCAGTACTTC

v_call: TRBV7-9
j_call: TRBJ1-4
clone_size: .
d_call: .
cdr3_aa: CASSRGVGEKLFF
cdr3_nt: TGTGCCAGCAGCCGGGGGGTTGGCGAAAAACTGTTTTTT

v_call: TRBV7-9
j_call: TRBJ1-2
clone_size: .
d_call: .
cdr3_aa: CASIPDRLTIYGYTF
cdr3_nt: TGTGCCAGCATCCCGGACAGACTGACTATCTATGGCTACACCTTC

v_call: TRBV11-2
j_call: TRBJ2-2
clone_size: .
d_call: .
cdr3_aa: CASSSSVETFFYTGELFF
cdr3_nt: TGTGCCAGCAGCTCTAGCGTCGAGACCTTTTTTTACACCGGGGAGCTGTTTTTT

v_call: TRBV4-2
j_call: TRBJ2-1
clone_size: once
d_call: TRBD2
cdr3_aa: CASSQVLPSGRYNEQFF
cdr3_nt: TGTGCCAGCAGCCAAGTACTTCCTAGCGGGAGGTACAATGAGCAGTTCTTC

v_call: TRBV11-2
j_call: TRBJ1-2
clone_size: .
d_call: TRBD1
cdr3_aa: CASSPRTGNSPNYGYTF
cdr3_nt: TGTGCCAGCAGCCCACGGACAGGAAATAGTCCTAACTATGGCTACACCTTC

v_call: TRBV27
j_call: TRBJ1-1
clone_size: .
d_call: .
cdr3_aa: CASSFIGGAEAFF
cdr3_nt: TGTGCCAGCAGTTTTATTGGCGGGGCTGAAGCTTTCTTT

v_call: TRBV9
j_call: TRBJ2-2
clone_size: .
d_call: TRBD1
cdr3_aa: CASSGTGGTGELFF
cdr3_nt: TGTGCCAGCAGTGGGACAGGGGGCACCGGGGAGCTGTTTTTT

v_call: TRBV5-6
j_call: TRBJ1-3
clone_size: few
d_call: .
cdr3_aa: CASSSDGQGTGNTIYF
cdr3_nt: TGTGCCAGCAGCTCGGATGGACAAGGGACTGGAAACACCATATATTTT

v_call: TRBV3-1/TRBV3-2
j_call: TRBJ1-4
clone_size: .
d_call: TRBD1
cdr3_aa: CASSQTGVNEKLFF
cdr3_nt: TGTGCCAGCAGCCAAACAGGGGTTAATGAAAAACTGTTTTTT